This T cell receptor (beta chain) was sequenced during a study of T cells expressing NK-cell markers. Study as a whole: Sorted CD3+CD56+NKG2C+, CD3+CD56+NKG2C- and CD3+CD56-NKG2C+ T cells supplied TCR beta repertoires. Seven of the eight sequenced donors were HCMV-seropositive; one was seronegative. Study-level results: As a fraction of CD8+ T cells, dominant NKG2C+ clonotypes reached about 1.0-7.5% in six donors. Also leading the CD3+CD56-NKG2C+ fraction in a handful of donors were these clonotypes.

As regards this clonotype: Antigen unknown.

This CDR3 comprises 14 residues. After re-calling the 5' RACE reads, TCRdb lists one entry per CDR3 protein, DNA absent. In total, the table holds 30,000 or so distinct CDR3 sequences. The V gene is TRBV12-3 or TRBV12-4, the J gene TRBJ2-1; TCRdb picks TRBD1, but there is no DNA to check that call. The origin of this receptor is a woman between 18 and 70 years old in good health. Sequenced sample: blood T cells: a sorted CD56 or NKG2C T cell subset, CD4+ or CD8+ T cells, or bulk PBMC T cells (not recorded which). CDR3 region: CASSYRVTYNEQFF.